This T cell receptor beta chain was observed in a study of prognosis after radiotherapy for stage I lung cancer. Findings and limits, study-wide: Patients with and without metastases reportedly differed in TRBV and TRBJ gene usage frequencies. Samples before stereotactic body radiation therapy had more unique TCR clones (median approximately 10,000 versus 7,000). Patients with distant metastases had lower Shannon entropy after stereotactic body radiation therapy.

This clonotype was picked up many times. Its target is unknown. Two-round multiplex PCR, the amplification method, yielded TCR beta CDR3 from genomic DNA. Each TRBV and TRBJ gene had its own primer in the first PCR round. TCRdb itself ran the multiplex PCR reads through MiXCR, one entry per CDR3 protein. The sample has around 56,000 distinct CDR3 sequences, approximately 25% seen once. Investigators drew about 6 milliliters of peripheral blood at each of two time points. There are 13 residues in the CDR3. CDR1 and CDR2 from the germline V gene are MNHEY and SVGEGT. The V end lost 5 bases, the J end lost 4 bases, and 9 bases lay between the germline ends.

Source: PBMCs, taken before or after stereotactic body radiation therapy (not recorded which). The clonotype was recovered from a donor older than 45 with non-small cell lung cancer. The chain has TRBV6-2 or TRBV6-3 and TRBJ2-1; D perhaps matches TRBD1 (5 bases). This CDR3 is CASSLQEYNEQFF. CDR3 DNA sequence: TGTGCCAGCAGTCTACAGGAATACAATGAGCAGTTCTTC.